This TCR beta chain stems from a study of blood T cell repertoires in COVID-19 (TCRdb year 2020). About the full investigation: Samples covering the acute and convalescent phases of COVID-19 were provided by collaborators in the United States, Italy and Spain. The material from the prospective study consisted of cDNA or gDNA derived from T cells, B-cell-depleted T cells, or PBMCs. Deeply sampled blood TCRbeta repertoires from subjects exposed to, actively infected with, or recovered from COVID-19 were included in the dataset. The repertoires were released in a freely available public database meant as a resource for research on the immune response to SARS-CoV-2. The samples were drawn from two sources: the first 160 participants of the ongoing ImmuneRACE study, and 1,000 to 1,500 subjects contributed by 6 global collaborators. A de-identified subject ID, COVID-19 status, age in years and sex were almost always included in the sample metadata. Where available, HLA class I and class II types were taken from metadata supplied by the sample provider and were not determined by assay-based typing. Broader findings and caveats from the paper: How much clinical and demographic metadata was included differed by source and by participant, and the metadata was provided uncurated.

As concerns this clone: Its antigen is unknown. Within one base of it there is no much larger clone, and no base qualities were kept.

At one collaborating source in Seattle, patients were enrolled during active infection and were followed longitudinally through the course of disease. Collaborating institutions collected whole blood in K2EDTA tubes following their own protocols. For TCRbeta analysis, collaborator samples were shipped as frozen whole blood, as isolated PBMCs, or as DNA extracted from either sample type. The immunoSEQ Assay, a bias-controlled multiplex PCR, was used to amplify TCRbeta CDR3 regions from genomic DNA. The paper's processing steps were these. The number of nucleated cells in each sample was estimated by amplification of reference gene primers within the assay. To quantify the absolute abundance of each unique TCRbeta CDR3 rearrangement, sequence reads were collapsed and filtered. For each sample, productive Simpson clonality was calculated as the square root of Simpson's diversity index over productive rearrangements. Here the immuneACCESS table is served through TCRdb, limited to in-frame sequences with V and J called. Missing clones are a known gap in these copies; in checked studies unresolved V genes cover under half, and the rest lacks a known reason. V, J and clone size are taken as reported in that table, and D and trimming were inferred from the DNA itself. This sample lists some 250,000 clones; roughly 79% were detected once. The leading ten clones occupy 6.5% to 9% of the sample.

The CDR3 contains 16 residues, cysteine and phenylalanine counted. Of all the DNA, just the CDR3 is kept, 48 bases in frame from base 1. V is shortened by 0 bases, J by 4 bases, and the region joining them spans 15 bases. According to the germline V gene, CDR1 reads MGHRA and CDR2 reads YSYEKL. The sequenced material came from peripheral blood. The clonotype was recovered from a woman of 80 years or more with COVID-19, enrolled during active disease. The chain links TRBV4-1 with TRBJ1-1, with TRBD1 perhaps the D gene, on 5 matching bases. The DNA sequence is TGCGCCAGCAGCCAAGATAGGGTGGCCAGGGTCACTGAAGCTTTCTTT. This is translated as CASSQDRVARVTEAFF.